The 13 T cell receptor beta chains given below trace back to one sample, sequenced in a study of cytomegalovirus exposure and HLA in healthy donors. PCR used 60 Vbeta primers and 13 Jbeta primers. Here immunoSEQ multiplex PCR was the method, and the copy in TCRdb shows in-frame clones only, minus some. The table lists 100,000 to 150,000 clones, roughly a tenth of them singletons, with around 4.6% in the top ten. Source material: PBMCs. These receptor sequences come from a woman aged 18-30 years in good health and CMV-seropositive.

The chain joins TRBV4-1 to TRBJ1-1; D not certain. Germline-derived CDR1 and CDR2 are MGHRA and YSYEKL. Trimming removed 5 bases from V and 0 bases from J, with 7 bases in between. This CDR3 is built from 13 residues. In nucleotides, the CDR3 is TGCGCCAGCAGCTCGACTGTGAACACTGAAGCTTTCTTT. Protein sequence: CASSSTVNTEAFF.

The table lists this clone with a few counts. CDR3 loop: CASSWSPRETQYF. For the CDR3, the DNA is TGTGCCAGTAGTTGGTCCCCGAGGGAGACCCAGTACTTC. The V call is TRBV19, the J call TRBJ2-5, with D hard to call. V was clipped by 5 bases and J by 5 bases, with 12 bases between them. Germline loops: CDR1 LNHDA, CDR2 SQIVND (reference sequence). This CDR3 has 13 residues. Full variable domain (missing parts from reference TRBV19 and TRBJ2-5): DGGITQSPKYLFRKEGQNVTLSCEQNLNHDAMYWYRQDPGQGLRLIYYSQIVNDFQKGDIAEGYSVSREKKESFPLTVTSAQKNPTAFYLCASSWSPRETQYFGPGTRLLVL.

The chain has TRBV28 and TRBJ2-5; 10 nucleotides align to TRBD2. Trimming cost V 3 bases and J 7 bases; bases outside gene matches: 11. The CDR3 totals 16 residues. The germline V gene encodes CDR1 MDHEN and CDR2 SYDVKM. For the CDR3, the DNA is TGTGCCAGCAGTTTCTCAGCGGGAGGGGCCGGAGGGACCCAGTACTTC. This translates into CASSFSAGGAGGTQYF.

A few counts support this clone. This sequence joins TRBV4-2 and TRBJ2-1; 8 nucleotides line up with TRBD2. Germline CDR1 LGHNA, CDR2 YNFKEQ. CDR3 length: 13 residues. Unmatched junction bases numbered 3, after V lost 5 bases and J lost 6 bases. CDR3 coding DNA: TGTGCCAGCAGCTTCGGACTAGCCAATGAGCAGTTCTTC. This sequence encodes CASSFGLANEQFF.

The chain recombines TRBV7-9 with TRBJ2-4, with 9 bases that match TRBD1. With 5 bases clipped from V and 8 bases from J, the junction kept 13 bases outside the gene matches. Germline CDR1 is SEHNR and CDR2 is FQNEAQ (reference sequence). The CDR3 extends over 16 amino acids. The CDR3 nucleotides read TGTGCCAGCAGCCCGCCGGGGGGACAGGGTCCGGACATTCAGTACTTC. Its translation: CASSPPGGQGPDIQYF. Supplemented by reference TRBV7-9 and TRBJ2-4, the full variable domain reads DTGVSQNPRHKITKRGQNVTFRCDPISEHNRLYWYRQTLGQGPEFLTYFQNEAQLEKSRLLSDRFSAERPKGSFSTLEIQRTEQGDSAMYLCASSPPGGQGPDIQYFGAGTRLSVL.

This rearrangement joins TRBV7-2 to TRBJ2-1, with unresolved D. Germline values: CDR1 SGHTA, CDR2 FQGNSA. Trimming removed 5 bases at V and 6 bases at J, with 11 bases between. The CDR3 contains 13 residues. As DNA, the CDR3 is TGTGCCAGCAGCCCCTTATGGGCCAATGAGCAGTTCTTC. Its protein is CASSPLWANEQFF.

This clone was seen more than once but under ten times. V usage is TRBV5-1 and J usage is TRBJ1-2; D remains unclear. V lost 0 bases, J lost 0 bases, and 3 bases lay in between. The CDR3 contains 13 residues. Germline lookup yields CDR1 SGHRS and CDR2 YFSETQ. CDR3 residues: CASSLAANYGYTF. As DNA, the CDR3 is TGCGCCAGCAGCTTGGCTGCTAACTATGGCTACACCTTC.

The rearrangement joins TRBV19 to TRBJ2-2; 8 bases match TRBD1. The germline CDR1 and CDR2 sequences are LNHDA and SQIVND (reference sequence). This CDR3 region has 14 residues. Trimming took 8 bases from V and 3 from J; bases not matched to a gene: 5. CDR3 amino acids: CASAGGVYTGELFF. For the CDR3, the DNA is TGTGCCAGTGCAGGGGGCGTTTACACCGGGGAGCTGTTTTTT.

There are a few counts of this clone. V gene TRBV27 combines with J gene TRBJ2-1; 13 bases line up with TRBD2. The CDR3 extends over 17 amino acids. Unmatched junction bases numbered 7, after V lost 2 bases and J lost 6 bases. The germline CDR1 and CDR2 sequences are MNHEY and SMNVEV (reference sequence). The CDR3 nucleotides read TGTGCCAGCAGTTTACCCGAGGGACTAGCGGGAATCAATGAGCAGTTCTTC. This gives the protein CASSLPEGLAGINEQFF.

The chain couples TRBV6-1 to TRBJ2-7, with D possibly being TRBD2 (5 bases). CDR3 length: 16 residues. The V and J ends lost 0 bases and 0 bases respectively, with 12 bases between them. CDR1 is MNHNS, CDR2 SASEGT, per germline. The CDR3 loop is CASSEASRGSSYEQYF. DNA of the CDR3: TGTGCCAGCAGTGAAGCTTCCAGAGGGAGCTCCTACGAGCAGTACTTC.

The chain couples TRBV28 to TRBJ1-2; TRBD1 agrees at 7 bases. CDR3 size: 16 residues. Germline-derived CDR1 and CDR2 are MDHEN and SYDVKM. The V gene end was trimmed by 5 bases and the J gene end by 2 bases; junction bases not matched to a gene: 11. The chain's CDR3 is CASSPSTGAQNYGYTF. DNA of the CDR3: TGTGCCAGCAGTCCCTCAACAGGGGCACAAAACTATGGCTACACCTTC.

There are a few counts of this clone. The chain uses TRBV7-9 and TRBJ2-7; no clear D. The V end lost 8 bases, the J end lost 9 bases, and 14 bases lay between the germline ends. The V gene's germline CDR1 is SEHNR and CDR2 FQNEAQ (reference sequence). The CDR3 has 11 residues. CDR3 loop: CASRMSEVQYF. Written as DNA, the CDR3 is TGTGCCAGCCGAATGAGCGAGGTGCAGTACTTC.

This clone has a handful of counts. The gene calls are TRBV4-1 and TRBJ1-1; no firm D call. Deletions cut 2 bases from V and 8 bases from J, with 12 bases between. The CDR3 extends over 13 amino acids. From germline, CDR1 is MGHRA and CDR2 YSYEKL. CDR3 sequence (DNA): TGCGCCAGCAGCCAATCAAGAGGGTCGGAAGCTTTCTTT. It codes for CASSQSRGSEAFF.